This T cell receptor (beta chain) is from a study of T cells in Graves' hyperthyroidism and ophthalmopathy. General observations from the study: The majority of expanded thyroid clonotypes above 0.001 also appeared in blood.

Patients showing uncontrolled infection, other autoimmune disease, pregnancy or lactation were ineligible. The blood sample dates from first hyperthyroidism diagnosis, preceding any ophthalmopathy symptoms. Concerning this clonotype itself: Its antigen is unidentified.

The CDR3 runs to 13 residues. Germline CDR1 and CDR2: MNHEY and SMNVEV (reference sequence). V was clipped by 7 bases and J by 6 bases, with 12 bases between them. The TCR beta CDR3 regions underwent amplification using RNA transcripts as the source. The HTBI set primed first-round TCR CDR3 RT-PCR. From the multiplex PCR reads, TCRdb called clonotypes with MiXCR, one entry per CDR3 protein. The data contain fewer than 650,000 distinct CDR3 sequences, approximately 13% of them singletons. Specimen: blood. V and J are TRBV27 and TRBJ2-2; TRBD2 might be the D (5 bases). This TCR derives from a woman younger than 45 with Graves' hyperthyroidism that later progressed to Graves' ophthalmopathy. The CDR3 DNA reads TGTGCCAGCATGACTACGGGGTCCGGGGAGCTGTTTTTT. This translates into CASMTTGSGELFF.